Presented here are 28 T cell receptor beta chains from one specimen sequenced in a study of blood T cell repertoires in COVID-19. TCRdb's copy holds only in-frame clones and misses some; the assay was immunoSEQ multiplex PCR. The sample consists of 200,000 to 250,000 clones, less than 90% of them appearing once. Sequencing was carried out using peripheral blood. These TCRs come from a middle-aged man with active or convalescent COVID-19.

J is TRBJ2-2 and V is TRBV19; D uncertain. Germline V CDR1 and CDR2: LNHDA, SQIVND (reference sequence). V was cut by 2 bases and J by 1 base, with 8 bases left in between. The CDR3 is 15 residues long. The CDR3: CASSILQMNTGELFF. The CDR3 nucleotides read TGTGCCAGTAGTATATTACAGATGAACACCGGGGAGCTGTTTTTT.

This chain connects TRBV9 to TRBJ2-4; the match to TRBD1 covers 8 bases. CDR3 length equals 16 residues. CDR1 and CDR2 from the germline V gene are SGDLS and YYNGEE. Trimming cost V 3 bases and J 8 bases; bases outside gene matches: 13. CDR3: CASSALAGGAQDIQYF. CDR3 coding DNA: TGTGCCAGCAGCGCCTTAGCAGGGGGCGCCCAGGACATTCAGTACTTC.

The chain has TRBV12-3 or TRBV12-4 and TRBJ1-6; the D is unclear. This CDR3 has 13 residues. Trimming left V 1 base short and J 10 bases short, with 8 bases between. This CDR3 is CASSLGLQSPLHF. The CDR3 DNA sequence: TGTGCCAGCAGTTTAGGGTTACAGTCACCCCTCCACTTT.

This clone is a singleton in its sample. V usage is TRBV28 and J usage is TRBJ2-1, with TRBD2 matching over 14 bases. V shed 5 bases and J 7 bases; nucleotides not matched to a gene: 4. Germline V gene lookup returns CDR1 MDHEN and CDR2 SYDVKM. CDR3 length: 15 amino acids. Here the CDR3 reads CASSLGTSGRNEQFF. CDR3 DNA sequence: TGTGCCAGCAGTCTCGGGACTAGCGGGAGAAATGAGCAGTTCTTC.

In its sample, this clone was seen a few times. The V call is TRBV21-1, the J call TRBJ2-5; TRBD1 is taken as the D call from the table, unchecked against the DNA. TRBV21-1 is reported as a pseudogene. The CDR3 consists of 16 residues. CDR3 amino acids: CASSKMRTGGKETQYF. The CDR3 DNA reads as TGTGCCAGCAGCAAAATGAGGACAGGGGGGAAAGAGACCCAGTACTTC.

J is TRBJ1-2 and V is TRBV18; 7 positions agree with TRBD1. V shed 3 bases, J shed 5 bases, and the junction held 9 bases outside the gene matches. The V gene's germline CDR1 is KGHSH and CDR2 LQKENI. The CDR3 has 15 amino acids. The CDR3 sequence is CASSPSTGLWYGYTF. The CDR3, as DNA: TGTGCCAGCTCACCGTCGACAGGGCTGTGGTATGGCTACACCTTC.

The sample holds one count of this clone. The chain carries TRBV7-9 and TRBJ1-6, with 9 positions matching TRBD1. The germline CDR1 and CDR2 sequences are SEHNR and FQNEAQ (reference sequence). The CDR3 contains 16 residues. Trimming took 3 bases from V and 3 from J; bases not matched to a gene: 3. CDR3 region: CASSFGQGFYNSPLHF. The CDR3 nucleotides read TGTGCCAGCAGCTTCGGACAGGGGTTCTATAATTCACCCCTCCACTTT.

This chain joins TRBV24-1 and TRBJ2-7, with D perhaps TRBD2 (6 bases). Germline V gives CDR1 KGHDR, CDR2 SFDVKD. V lost 3 bases and J lost 9, with 20 bases in between. The CDR3 length is 15 residues. The CDR3 loop reads CATSDPASGPGGQYF. CDR3 sequence (DNA): TGTGCCACCAGTGATCCTGCGTCGGGCCCCGGGGGGCAGTACTTC.

This clone was seen a handful of times. V usage is TRBV4-1 and J usage is TRBJ2-7, with 7 bases fitting TRBD1. Germline loops: CDR1 MGHRA, CDR2 YSYEKL. This CDR3 contains 14 residues. J was trimmed by 5 bases and V by 1 base; bases with no gene match: 5. The CDR3 region is CASSQVATGNEQYF. Here the CDR3 DNA reads TGCGCCAGCAGCCAAGTCGCGACAGGGAACGAGCAGTACTTC.

The rearrangement uses TRBV11-1 and TRBJ2-7; 11 positions agree with TRBD1. Germline V gives CDR1 SGHAT, CDR2 FQDESV (reference sequence). V shed 3 bases, J shed 6 bases, and the junction held 7 bases outside the gene matches. This CDR3 is built from 15 residues. This CDR3 reads CASSFFRTGGLEQYF. DNA of the CDR3: TGTGCCAGCAGCTTCTTCCGGACAGGGGGCCTCGAGCAGTACTTC.

The J gene is TRBJ2-1, the V gene TRBV18, with D possibly TRBD1 on 6 matching bases. This CDR3 contains 16 residues. The V and J ends lost 2 bases and 4 bases respectively, with 15 bases between them. Per germline, CDR1 KGHSH and CDR2 LQKENI. The CDR3 region has the DNA TGTGCCAGCTCACCAAGGCCAGGGGCCATTTACAATGAGCAGTTCTTC. Translating it yields CASSPRPGAIYNEQFF.

The J gene is TRBJ1-6, the V gene TRBV27, with 9 bases identical to TRBD1. The CDR3 contains 21 residues. Per germline, CDR1 MNHEY and CDR2 SMNVEV (reference sequence). V was clipped by 5 bases and J by 1 base; unmatched bases: 18. The CDR3 nucleotides read TGTGCCAGCAGTCTCATCGACCCGGGACAGGGAACTCGGTCCTATAATTCACCCCTCCACTTT. Amino acids: CASSLIDPGQGTRSYNSPLHF.

The rearrangement uses TRBV5-4 and TRBJ1-5; a possible D gene is TRBD1 (5 bases). This CDR3 is 14 amino acids long. Trimming shortened V by 2 bases and J by 3 bases, and 9 bases separated the two germline ends. Germline V gene sequence: CDR1 SGHNT, CDR2 YYREEE (reference sequence). The CDR3 DNA reads as TGTGCCAGCAGCTTCGGGGGTTTCAATCAGCCCCAGCATTTT. This gives the protein CASSFGGFNQPQHF. The full variable domain, its missing parts supplied by reference TRBV5-4 and TRBJ1-5, is ETGVTQSPTHLIKTRGQQVTLRCSSQSGHNTVSWYQQALGQGPQFIFQYYREEENGRGNFPPRFSGLQFPNYSSELNVNALELDDSALYLCASSFGGFNQPQHFGDGTRLSIL.

The rearrangement links TRBV5-4 to TRBJ2-7, with D possibly TRBD1 on 6 matching bases. Germline V gene sequence: CDR1 SGHNT, CDR2 YYREEE (reference sequence). The length of the CDR3 is 15 residues. V gave up 0 bases and J gave up 6 bases, with 16 bases separating them. CDR3 sequence: CASSLAKQGYGEQYF. The CDR3 DNA reads TGTGCCAGCAGCTTGGCCAAACAGGGTTATGGCGAGCAGTACTTC.

The chain joins TRBV19 to TRBJ1-1, with a weak D call TRBD1 (5 bases). The germline gives CDR1 LNHDA, CDR2 SQIVND (reference sequence). This CDR3 is 15 amino acids long. Trimming stripped 5 bases from V and 1 base from J, with 14 bases between. The CDR3 sequence: CASSPRDRRNTEAFF. The CDR3 nucleotides are TGTGCCAGTAGTCCGCGGGACCGCCGGAACACTGAAGCTTTCTTT.

This chain joins TRBV12-3 or TRBV12-4 and TRBJ2-3; D not resolved. Trimming removed 6 bases from V and 2 bases from J, with 6 bases in between. The length of the CDR3 is 12 residues. CDR3 in DNA: TGTGCCAGCAGCTTGTCCACAGATACGCAGTATTTT. Translating gives CASSLSTDTQYF.

The chain uses TRBV30 and TRBJ1-5; D gene uncertain. CDR3 length: 13 amino acids. V was shortened by 2 bases and J by 5 bases, with 10 bases between the two germline ends. The germline gives CDR1 GTSNPN, CDR2 SVGIG (reference sequence). CDR3 residues: CAWSSEADQPQHF. The DNA for the CDR3 is TGTGCCTGGAGTTCGGAGGCTGATCAGCCCCAGCATTTT.

The chain has TRBV4-1 and TRBJ1-2, with a possible D match to TRBD1 (5 bases). There are 15 residues in the CDR3. Germline values: CDR1 MGHRA, CDR2 YSYEKL. V was shortened by 4 bases and J by 5 bases, with 17 bases between the two germline ends. The CDR3: CASSPDAGVTYGYTF. The CDR3 DNA is TGCGCCAGCAGCCCCGACGCGGGGGTAACTTATGGCTACACCTTC.

The chain joins TRBV19 to TRBJ1-1; D is unclear. V dropped 3 bases and J dropped 0 bases, with 11 bases sitting between them. The CDR3 runs to 15 residues. Germline V gene sequence: CDR1 LNHDA, CDR2 SQIVND (reference sequence). The CDR3 nucleotides read TGTGCCAGTAGTATGATAGGAGGCATGAACACTGAAGCTTTCTTT. Its translation: CASSMIGGMNTEAFF.

This clone has only one observation. The J gene is TRBJ2-1, the V gene TRBV15; 10 positions match TRBD1. The germline gives CDR1 LNHNV, CDR2 YYDKDF (reference sequence). This CDR3 contains 14 residues. Trimming cost V 5 bases and J 9 bases; bases outside gene matches: 7. CDR3 sequence (DNA): TGTGCCACCAGCCTTGACAGGGGGCGAATTGAGCAGTTCTTC. Encoded protein: CATSLDRGRIEQFF. Combining the CDR3 with reference TRBV15 and TRBJ2-1 gives the whole variable domain DAMVIQNPRYQVTQFGKPVTLSCSQTLNHNVMYWYQQKSSQAPKLLFHYYDKDFNNEADTPDNFQSRRPNTSFCFLDIRSPGLGDTAMYLCATSLDRGRIEQFFGPGTRLTVL.

The CDR3 bases are TGTGCCAGCCAGGGACAGGGGGCAACTGAAGCTTTCTTT. It is translated as CASQGQGATEAFF. This chain joins TRBV28 and TRBJ1-1; 12 bases fit TRBD1. The CDR3 is 13 amino acids. In germline, CDR1 is MDHEN, CDR2 SYDVKM. V shed 8 bases, J shed 5 bases, and the junction held 3 bases outside the gene matches.

The chain carries TRBV2 and TRBJ2-7; TRBD1 might be the D (6 bases). V lost 4 bases, J lost 0 bases, and 13 bases lay in between. This CDR3 region has 15 residues. In germline, CDR1 is SNHLY, CDR2 FYNNEI. The CDR3 loop is CASSGAGESSYEQYF. CDR3 DNA sequence: TGTGCCAGCAGTGGCGCAGGGGAGTCCTCCTACGAGCAGTACTTC. Looking up the rest from reference TRBV2 and TRBJ2-7 gives the full variable domain: EPEVTQTPSHQVTQMGQEVILRCVPISNHLYFYWYRQILGQKVEFLVSFYNNEISEKSEIFDDQFSVERPDGSNFTLKIRSTKLEDSAMYFCASSGAGESSYEQYFGPGTRLTVT.

The chain joins TRBV28 to TRBJ2-7; 9 bases agree with TRBD2. V gave up 4 bases and J gave up 3 bases; unmatched junction bases: 22. CDR3 length: 20 residues. Per germline, CDR1 MDHEN and CDR2 SYDVKM. The chain's CDR3 is CASSSPWGRASGEDNYEQYF. In nucleotides, the CDR3 is TGTGCCAGCAGTTCTCCCTGGGGAAGGGCTAGCGGGGAAGATAACTACGAGCAGTACTTC.

Here the CDR3 reads CASRPNFVGGNSPLHF. DNA of the CDR3: TGTGCCAGCAGACCCAACTTTGTAGGGGGTAATTCACCCCTCCACTTT. The chain couples TRBV2 to TRBJ1-6; the D gene is possibly TRBD1 (6 bases). Germline V CDR1 and CDR2: SNHLY, FYNNEI. The V gene lost 6 bases and the J gene lost 6 bases, with 18 bases spanning the gap. The CDR3 consists of 16 residues.

The V call is TRBV5-1, the J call TRBJ2-1; 8 bases agree with TRBD1. With V trimmed by 3 bases and J by 6 bases, 8 bases remained unmatched. The CDR3 extends over 15 amino acids. The germline V gene encodes CDR1 SGHRS and CDR2 YFSETQ. CDR3 region: CASSSTGVVGNEQFF. The CDR3 DNA follows: TGCGCCAGCAGCTCGACAGGGGTTGTTGGCAATGAGCAGTTCTTC.

The chain recombines TRBV19 with TRBJ1-4; 11 bases are a match to TRBD1. V dropped 4 bases and J dropped 8; count of bases not matched to a gene: 15. Looked up from germline, CDR1 is LNHDA and CDR2 is SQIVND (reference sequence). There are 18 residues in the CDR3. CDR3 sequence: CASSTSVPGQGGREKLFF. The CDR3 nucleotides read TGTGCCAGTAGTACCTCAGTCCCGGGACAGGGGGGAAGAGAAAAACTGTTTTTT. Full variable domain (outside the CDR3, taken from reference TRBV19 and TRBJ1-4): DGGITQSPKYLFRKEGQNVTLSCEQNLNHDAMYWYRQDPGQGLRLIYYSQIVNDFQKGDIAEGYSVSREKKESFPLTVTSAQKNPTAFYLCASSTSVPGQGGREKLFFGSGTQLSVL.

The gene calls are TRBV6-5 and TRBJ1-6; TRBD1 might be the D (6 bases). The germline CDR1 and CDR2 sequences are MNHEY and SVGAGI. V was clipped by 0 bases and J by 6 bases, with 9 bases between them. This CDR3 contains 15 residues. The chain's CDR3 is CASSYSPRGNSPLHF. For the CDR3, the DNA is TGTGCCAGCAGTTACTCGCCCAGGGGTAATTCACCCCTCCACTTT.

Concerning this clone itself: A read error may produce the germline difference seen at one junction end. The V and J genes are TRBV6-5 and TRBJ2-7; the D gene is possibly TRBD1 (5 bases). There are 11 residues in the CDR3. CDR1 MNHEY and CDR2 SVGAGI come from the germline V gene. Written as DNA, the CDR3 is TGTGCCAGCCCGACCCCCACAGGTGGGCTCTTC. It codes for CASPTPTGGLF.